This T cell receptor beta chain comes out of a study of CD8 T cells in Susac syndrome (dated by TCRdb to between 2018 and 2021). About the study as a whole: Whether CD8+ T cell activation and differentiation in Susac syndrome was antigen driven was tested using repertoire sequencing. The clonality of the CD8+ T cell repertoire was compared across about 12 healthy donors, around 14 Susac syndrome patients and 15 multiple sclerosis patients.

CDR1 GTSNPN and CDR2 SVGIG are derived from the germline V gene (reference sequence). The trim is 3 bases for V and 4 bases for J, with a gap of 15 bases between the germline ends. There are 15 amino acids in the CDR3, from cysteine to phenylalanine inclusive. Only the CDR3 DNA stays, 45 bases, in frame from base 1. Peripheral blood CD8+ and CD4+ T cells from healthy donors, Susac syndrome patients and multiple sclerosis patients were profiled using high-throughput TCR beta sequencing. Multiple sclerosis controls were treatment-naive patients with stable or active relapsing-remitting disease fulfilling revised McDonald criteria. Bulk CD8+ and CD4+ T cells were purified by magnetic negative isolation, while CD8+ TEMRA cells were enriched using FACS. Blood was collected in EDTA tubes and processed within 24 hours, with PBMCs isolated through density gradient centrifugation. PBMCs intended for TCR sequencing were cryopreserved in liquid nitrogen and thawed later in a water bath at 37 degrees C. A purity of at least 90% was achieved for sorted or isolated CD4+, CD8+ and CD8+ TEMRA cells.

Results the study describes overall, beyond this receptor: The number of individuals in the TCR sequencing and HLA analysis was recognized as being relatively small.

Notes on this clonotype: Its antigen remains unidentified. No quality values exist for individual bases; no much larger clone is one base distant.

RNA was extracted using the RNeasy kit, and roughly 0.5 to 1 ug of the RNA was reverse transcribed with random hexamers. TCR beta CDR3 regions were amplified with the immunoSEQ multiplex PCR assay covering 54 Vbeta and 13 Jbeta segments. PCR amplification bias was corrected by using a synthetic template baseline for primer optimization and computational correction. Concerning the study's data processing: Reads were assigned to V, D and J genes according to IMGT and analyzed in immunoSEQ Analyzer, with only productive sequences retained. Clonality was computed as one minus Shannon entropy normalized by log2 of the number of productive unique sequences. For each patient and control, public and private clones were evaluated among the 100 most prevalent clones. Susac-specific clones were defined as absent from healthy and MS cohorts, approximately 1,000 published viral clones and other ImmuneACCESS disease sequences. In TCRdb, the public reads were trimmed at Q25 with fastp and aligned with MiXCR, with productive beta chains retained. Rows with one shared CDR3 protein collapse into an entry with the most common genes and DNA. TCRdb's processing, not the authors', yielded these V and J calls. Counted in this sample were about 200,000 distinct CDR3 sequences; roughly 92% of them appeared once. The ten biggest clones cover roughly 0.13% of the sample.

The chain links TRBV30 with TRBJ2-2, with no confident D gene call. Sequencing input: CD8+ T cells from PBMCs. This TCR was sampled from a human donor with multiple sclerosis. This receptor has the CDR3 CAWSADEWGTGELFF. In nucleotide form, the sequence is TGTGCCTGGAGCGCCGATGAATGGGGCACCGGGGAGCTGTTTTTT. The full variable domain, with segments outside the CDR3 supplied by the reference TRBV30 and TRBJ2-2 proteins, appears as SQTIHQWPATLVQPVGSPLSLECTVEGTSNPNLYWYRQAAGRGLQLLFYSVGIGQISSEVPQNLSASRPQDRQFILSSKKLLLSDSGFYLCAWSADEWGTGELFFGEGSRLTVL.